This T cell receptor (beta chain) was identified during a study of cytomegalovirus exposure and HLA in healthy donors. Both 60 Vbeta primers and 13 Jbeta primers went into the PCR. Libraries were prepared by immunoSEQ multiplex PCR; TCRdb keeps only in-frame clonotypes and omits some of them. The sample includes some 82,000 clones, around 84% of them seen just once. Comments on this clone: Its matching antigen is unknown.

Study-level results: It has been reported that TCR beta sequences accurately predicted the HLA-A and HLA-B alleles of most subjects.

Germline V lookup: CDR1 ENHRY, CDR2 SYGVKD. The V and J ends lost 6 bases and 7 bases, in that order; junction bases with no gene match: 12. This CDR3 is 15 amino acids long. The gene calls are TRBV10-3 and TRBJ2-1; 7 nucleotides line up with TRBD1. This sequence originates from a woman aged 45 to 65 in good health and CMV-seronegative. Material for sequencing was PBMCs. The CDR3 DNA sequence: TGTGCCATCAGCGACACCAGGACCAGGGGGAATGAGCAGTTCTTC. Its translation is CAISDTRTRGNEQFF.